What follows is one TCR beta chain and its context. This record belongs to a study of OX40 agonist ivuxolimab in advanced cancers. The CDR3 totals 14 residues. Germline CDR1 and CDR2: SEHNR and FQNEAQ (reference sequence). The V end was cut by 2 bases, the J end by 3 bases, with 11 bases between. Measured with immunoSEQ multiplex PCR; TCRdb has only the in-frame clones, and not every one. The sample lists about 52,000 clones; around 85% were seen once. The receptor comes from an adult with an advanced solid tumor such as melanoma, head and neck, liver or kidney cancer. The sequences come from CD4+ or CD8+ T cells sorted from blood, collected in a trial of the OX40 agonist ivuxolimab. V gene TRBV7-9 combines with J gene TRBJ2-7; D gene uncertain. The CDR3 DNA reads TGTGCCAGCAGCTTACTTCTTACGGGCTACGAGCAGTACTTC. It codes for CASSLLLTGYEQYF.